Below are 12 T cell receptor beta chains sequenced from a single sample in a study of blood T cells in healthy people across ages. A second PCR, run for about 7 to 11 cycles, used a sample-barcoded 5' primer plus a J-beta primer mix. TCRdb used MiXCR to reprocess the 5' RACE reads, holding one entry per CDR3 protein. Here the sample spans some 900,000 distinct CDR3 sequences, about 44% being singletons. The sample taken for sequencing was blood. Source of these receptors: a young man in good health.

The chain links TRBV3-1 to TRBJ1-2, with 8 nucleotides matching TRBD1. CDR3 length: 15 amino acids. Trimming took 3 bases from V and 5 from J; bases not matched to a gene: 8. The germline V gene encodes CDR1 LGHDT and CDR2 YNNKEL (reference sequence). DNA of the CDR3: TGTGCCAGCAGCCATGACAGGGGCAAGCGGTATGGCTACACCTTC. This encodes CASSHDRGKRYGYTF.

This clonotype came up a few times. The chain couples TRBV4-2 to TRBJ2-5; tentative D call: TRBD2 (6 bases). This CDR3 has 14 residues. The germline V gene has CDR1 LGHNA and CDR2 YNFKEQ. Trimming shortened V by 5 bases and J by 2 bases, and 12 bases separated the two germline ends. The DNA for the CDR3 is TGTGCCAGCAGCGTCGTTGGGGGGCAAGAGACCCAGTACTTC. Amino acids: CASSVVGGQETQYF.

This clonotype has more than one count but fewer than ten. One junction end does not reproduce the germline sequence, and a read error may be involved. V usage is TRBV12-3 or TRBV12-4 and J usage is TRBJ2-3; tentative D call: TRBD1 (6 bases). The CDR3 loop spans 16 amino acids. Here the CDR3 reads CASSLTGQPNTDTQYF. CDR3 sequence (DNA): TGCGCCAGCAGTTTGACCGGACAGCCTAACACAGATACGCAGTATTTT.

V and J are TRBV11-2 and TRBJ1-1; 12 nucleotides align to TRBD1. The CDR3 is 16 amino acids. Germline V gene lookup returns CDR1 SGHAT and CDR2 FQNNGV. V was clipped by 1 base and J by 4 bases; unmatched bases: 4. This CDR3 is CASSLGDRGRRTEAFF. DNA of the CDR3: TGTGCCAGCAGCTTAGGGGACAGGGGGCGTCGCACTGAAGCTTTCTTT. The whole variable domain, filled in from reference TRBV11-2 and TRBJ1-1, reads EAGVAQSPRYKIIEKRQSVAFWCNPISGHATLYWYQQILGQGPKLLIQFQNNGVVDDSQLPKDRFSAERLKGVDSTLKIQPAKLEDSAVYLCASSLGDRGRRTEAFFGQGTRLTVV.

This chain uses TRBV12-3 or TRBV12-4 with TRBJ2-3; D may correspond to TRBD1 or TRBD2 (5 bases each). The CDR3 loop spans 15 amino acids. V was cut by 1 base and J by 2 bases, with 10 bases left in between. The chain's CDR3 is CASSLVGRTTDTQYF. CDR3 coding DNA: TGTGCCAGCAGTTTAGTGGGACGAACCACAGATACGCAGTATTTT.

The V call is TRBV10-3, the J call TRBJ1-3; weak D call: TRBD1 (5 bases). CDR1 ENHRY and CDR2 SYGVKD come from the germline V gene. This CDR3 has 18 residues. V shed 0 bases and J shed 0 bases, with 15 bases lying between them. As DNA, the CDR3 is TGTGCCATCAGTGAGTCGGGGACCACGGGAAACTCTGGAAACACCATATATTTT. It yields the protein CAISESGTTGNSGNTIYF.

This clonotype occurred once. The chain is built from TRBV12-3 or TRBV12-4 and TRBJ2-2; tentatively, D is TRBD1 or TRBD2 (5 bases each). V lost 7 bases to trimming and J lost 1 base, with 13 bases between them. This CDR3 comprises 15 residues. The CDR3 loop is CASTPGQGNTGELFF. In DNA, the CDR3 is TGTGCCAGCACCCCGGGGCAGGGGAACACCGGGGAGCTGTTTTTT.

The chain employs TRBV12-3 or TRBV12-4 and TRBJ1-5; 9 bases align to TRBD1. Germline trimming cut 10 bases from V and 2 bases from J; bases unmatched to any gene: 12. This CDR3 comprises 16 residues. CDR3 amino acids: CANHGDREDCNQPQHF. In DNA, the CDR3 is TGTGCCAACCACGGGGACAGGGAGGATTGCAATCAGCCCCAGCATTTT.

CDR3 protein: CSVELGGAWDINYGYTF. CDR3 DNA: TGCAGCGTTGAACTGGGGGGCGCGTGGGACATTAACTATGGCTACACCTTC. V and J are TRBV29-1 and TRBJ1-2, with D maybe TRBD1 (6 bases). Germline V gene data show CDR1 as SQVTM and CDR2 as ANQGSEA. Trimming stripped 2 bases from V and 1 base from J, with 20 bases between. This CDR3 contains 17 residues.

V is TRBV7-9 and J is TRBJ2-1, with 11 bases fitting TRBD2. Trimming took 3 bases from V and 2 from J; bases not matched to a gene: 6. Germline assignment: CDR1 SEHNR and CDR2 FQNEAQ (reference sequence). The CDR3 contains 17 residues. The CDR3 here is CASSFPGLAVTYNEQFF. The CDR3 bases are TGTGCCAGCAGCTTCCCGGGACTAGCGGTGACCTACAATGAGCAGTTCTTC.

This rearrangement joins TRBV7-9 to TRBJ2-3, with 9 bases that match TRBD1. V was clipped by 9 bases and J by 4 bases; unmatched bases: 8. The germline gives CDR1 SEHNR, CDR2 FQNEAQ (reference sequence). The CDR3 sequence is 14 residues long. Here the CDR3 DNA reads TGTGCCAGTTTCAGGACAGGGGCATCAGATACGCAGTATTTT. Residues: CASFRTGASDTQYF. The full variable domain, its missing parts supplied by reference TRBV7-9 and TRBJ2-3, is DTGVSQNPRHKITKRGQNVTFRCDPISEHNRLYWYRQTLGQGPEFLTYFQNEAQLEKSRLLSDRFSAERPKGSFSTLEIQRTEQGDSAMYLCASFRTGASDTQYFGPGTRLTVL.

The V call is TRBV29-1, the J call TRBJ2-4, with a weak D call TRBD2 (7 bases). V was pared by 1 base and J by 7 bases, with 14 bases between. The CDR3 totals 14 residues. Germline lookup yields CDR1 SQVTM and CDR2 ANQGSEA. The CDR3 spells CSVEGPGGGNIQYF. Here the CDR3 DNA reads TGCAGCGTTGAAGGGCCGGGGGGCGGGAACATTCAGTACTTC.